A selection of T cell receptor beta chains follows, all from one sample in a study of blood T cells in healthy people across ages. One entry per CDR3 protein results from TCRdb running MiXCR on the 5' RACE reads. Counted here are under 2,000,000 distinct CDR3 sequences, around 48% occurring once; the ten biggest clones make up roughly 2%. Source material: blood. The receptors stem from a woman aged 40 to 50 in good health. CDR3s include the opening cysteine and the closing phenylalanine or tryptophan. A D gene is named only where the DNA matches it firmly. Size is stated for part of the rows, as once, few or many counts, or as a class when the clone is expanded.

clone_size,cdr3_length,v_call,d_call,j_call,cdr3_nt,cdr3_aa
few,15,TRBV4-1,-,TRBJ2-7,TGCGCCAGCAGCCAACCCGGGGTGAGCTCCTACGAGCAGTACTTC,CASSQPGVSSYEQYF
-,17,TRBV28,-,TRBJ2-5,TGTGCCAGCAGTTTGAACGGTTATTGGGAGAACCAAGAGACCCAGTACTTC,CASSLNGYWENQETQYF
-,16,TRBV10-3,TRBD1,TRBJ2-7,TGTGCCATCAGTAAAGGGGGCGCGGGTTTATCCTACGAGCAGTACTTC,CAISKGGAGLSYEQYF
-,15,TRBV20-1,-,TRBJ2-7,TGCAGTGCTAGAGTGGGAACCCGGATCGCCCACGAGCAGTACTTC,CSARVGTRIAHEQYF
-,16,TRBV9,TRBD1,TRBJ1-2,TGTGCCAGCAGCTTGCCGGACAGGGGGGTTTCCTATGGCTACACCTTC,CASSLPDRGVSYGYTF
once,12,TRBV5-1,-,TRBJ1-2,TGCGCCAGCAGCTCGAAAGGGGATGGCTACACCTTC,CASSSKGDGYTF
-,17,TRBV4-1,-,TRBJ1-4,TGCGCCAGCAGCCCCTTTGGGTCGACAGTAGGAAATGAAAAACTGTTTTTT,CASSPFGSTVGNEKLFF
-,14,TRBV4-1,-,TRBJ2-7,TGCGCCAGCGTCGAGGAATCTCACCAATACGAGCAGTACTTC,CASVEESHQYEQYF
-,15,TRBV6-5,-,TRBJ1-5,TGTGCCAGCAGCGCGCGGGGAGCGGGGAATCAGCCCCAGCATTTT,CASSARGAGNQPQHF
few,19,TRBV7-2,TRBD2,TRBJ2-3,TGTGCCAGCAGCTCGGGTGGGCTAGCGGGGGGATCTAGCACAGATACGCAGTATTTT,CASSSGGLAGGSSTDTQYF
few,13,TRBV20-1,-,TRBJ1-2,TGCAGTGCTGAGGATACAGCGATCTATGGCTACACCTTC,CSAEDTAIYGYTF
-,14,TRBV18,-,TRBJ2-5,TGTGCCAGCTCAACCCGGGCTCCACAAGAGACCCAGTACTTC,CASSTRAPQETQYF
-,14,TRBV5-1,-,TRBJ2-5,TGCGCCAGCAGCCACCGACGCGTGCAAGAGACCCAGTACTTC,CASSHRRVQETQYF
-,14,TRBV28,-,TRBJ1-2,TGTGCCGTCAATCGAGAGACGGACCCGATGGGCTACACCTTC,CAVNRETDPMGYTF
-,15,TRBV4-3,-,TRBJ2-4,TGCGCCAGCAGCCAAGAGACCTCCCGAGGGCACATTCAGTACTTC,CASSQETSRGHIQYF
few,18,TRBV13,-,TRBJ2-3,TGTGCCAGCAGCTTAGGCTCGGCTAGCCCATCCGTAGGAGATACGCAGTATTTT,CASSLGSASPSVGDTQYF